This passage covers 25 T cell receptor beta chains from one sample sequenced in a study of shared clonotypes between healthy human individuals. TCRdb keeps only in-frame clones here, not all; method: immunoSEQ multiplex PCR. The table includes around 2.3 million clones, around 95% detected once. Material for sequencing was naive CD4+ T cells sorted from blood. Sample subset: CD45RA+ positively selected. Receptors were obtained from a man in his late teens or twenties in good health.

The chain carries TRBV11-2 and TRBJ2-7; the D is unclear. The CDR3 length is 14 residues. Germline CDR1 reads SGHAT; CDR2 reads FQNNGV. Deletions cut 1 base from V and 3 bases from J, with 10 bases between. CDR3 DNA sequence: TGTGCCAGCAGCTTAGCTATGGGTCTCTACGAGCAGTACTTC. Translated, it gives CASSLAMGLYEQYF.

Turning to this clone: The same CDR3 is also encoded by other DNA sequences in this sample. The CDR3 nucleotides are TGTGCCAGCAGCGTTGATCTAGCGGGAGGCGAGCAGTACTTC. It translates to CASSVDLAGGEQYF. The chain uses TRBV9 and TRBJ2-7; 11 nucleotides match TRBD2. This CDR3 comprises 14 residues. The germline CDR1 and CDR2 sequences are SGDLS and YYNGEE. J lost 6 bases, V lost 2 bases, and 4 bases had no gene match.

The J gene is TRBJ2-5, the V gene TRBV19; D perhaps matches TRBD1 (6 bases). The CDR3 has 12 amino acids. The germline CDR1 and CDR2 sequences are LNHDA and SQIVND (reference sequence). The V gene lost 7 bases and the J gene lost 5 bases, with 11 bases spanning the gap. The CDR3 DNA reads as TGTGCCAGTACAGGGGTAGGGGAGACCCAGTACTTC. This codes for CASTGVGETQYF.

The rearrangement joins TRBV25-1 to TRBJ2-2, with D hard to call. The CDR3 is made up of 14 amino acids. Germline CDR1 is MGHDK and CDR2 is SYGVNS. The V end lost 1 base, the J end lost 9 bases, and 12 bases lay between the germline ends. CDR3 sequence: CASSESGAVRELFF. CDR3 nucleotide sequence: TGTGCCAGCAGTGAATCAGGCGCTGTTCGGGAGCTGTTTTTT.

Regarding this clone: Other DNA sequences in the same sample also yield this CDR3. CDR3 bases: TGTGCCAGCAGTCGCGGGGATACGCAGTATTTT. Encoded protein: CASSRGDTQYF. V and J are TRBV6-5 and TRBJ2-3, with D possibly matching TRBD2 (5 bases). The CDR3 is 11 residues long. The V gene's germline CDR1 is MNHEY and CDR2 SVGAGI. Between the trimmed V and J ends, which lost 5 bases and 6 bases, there was a span of 6 bases.

This clone was picked up one time. In the same sample, other DNA sequences code for this CDR3. The V call is TRBV11-3, the J call TRBJ2-2; D could derive from TRBD1 or TRBD2 (5 bases each). Germline V gene sequence: CDR1 SGHNT, CDR2 YENEEA. Trimming took off 6 bases at V and 6 bases at J, with 11 bases between the two ends. The CDR3 runs 13 residues. In nucleotides, the CDR3 is TGTGCCAGCAGTACGAGGGGCCCCGGGGAGCTGTTTTTT. Translation: CASSTRGPGELFF.

V is TRBV5-1 and J is TRBJ2-3, with D unresolved. V was pared by 0 bases and J by 7 bases, with 15 bases between. Germline CDR1 is SGHRS and CDR2 is YFSETQ. The length of the CDR3 is 15 residues. CDR3 in amino acids: CASSLEGLDANTQYF. CDR3 bases: TGCGCCAGCAGCTTGGAAGGGCTAGACGCTAATACGCAGTATTTT.

To note about this clone: Other DNA sequences in the same sample also yield this CDR3. The V and J genes are TRBV19 and TRBJ2-7, with TRBD1 matching over 10 bases. V lost 4 bases, J lost 4 bases, and 1 base stayed unmatched. This CDR3 has 13 amino acids. Germline assignment: CDR1 LNHDA and CDR2 SQIVND (reference sequence). CDR3 nucleotides: TGTGCCAGTAGTACGGGACAGGGGTACGAGCAGTACTTC. It translates to CASSTGQGYEQYF.

The chain couples TRBV28 to TRBJ2-1; weak D call: TRBD2 (7 bases). V gave up 1 base and J gave up 0 bases, with 10 bases separating them. The V gene's germline CDR1 is MDHEN and CDR2 SYDVKM. CDR3 length: 16 amino acids. The CDR3 spells CASSLYRGASYNEQFF. The CDR3 bases are TGTGCCAGCAGTTTATACCGGGGGGCCTCCTACAATGAGCAGTTCTTC.

The chain is built from TRBV4-3 and TRBJ1-2; no clear D. The CDR3 has 14 amino acids. V lost 2 bases and J 0 bases, leaving 7 bases between the germline ends. Germline CDR1 is LGHNA and CDR2 is YSLEER. As DNA, the CDR3 is TGCGCCAGCAGCCAACACGGGGCTAACTATGGCTACACCTTC. Translated: CASSQHGANYGYTF.

The V call is TRBV19, the J call TRBJ2-2; D unclear. Germline lookup yields CDR1 LNHDA and CDR2 SQIVND (reference sequence). CDR3 size: 15 residues. V lost 7 bases to trimming and J lost 3 bases, with 15 bases between them. The chain's CDR3 is CASKQSVVYTGELFF. CDR3 nucleotide sequence: TGTGCCAGTAAGCAGAGCGTTGTTTACACCGGGGAGCTGTTTTTT.

The CDR3 DNA follows: TGTGCCAGCTCACGAAATTTTGAACAGGACAGCTCTGGAAACACCATATATTTT. It yields the protein CASSRNFEQDSSGNTIYF. The J gene is TRBJ1-3, the V gene TRBV18; possibly TRBD1 for D (6 bases). The V gene's germline CDR1 is KGHSH and CDR2 LQKENI. V was cut by 4 bases and J by 0 bases, with 19 bases left in between. The CDR3 covers 18 residues.

A remark on this clone: The same CDR3 arises from other DNA sequences in this sample as well. The rearrangement links TRBV11-2 to TRBJ1-2; weak D call: TRBD1 (6 bases). CDR3 length: 13 residues. The germline gives CDR1 SGHAT, CDR2 FQNNGV. The germline V and J ends were trimmed by 6 bases and 4 bases, with 12 bases remaining between them. CDR3 in amino acids: CASSPRGSYGYTF. CDR3 bases: TGTGCCAGCAGTCCGAGGGGGAGCTATGGCTACACCTTC.

This rearrangement joins TRBV5-1 to TRBJ1-3; D is perhaps TRBD1 (5 bases). V was cut by 3 bases and J by 1 base, with 14 bases left in between. The CDR3 has 16 residues. Germline V gene data show CDR1 as SGHRS and CDR2 as YFSETQ. CDR3 amino acids: CASSSPDTGSGNTIYF. CDR3 bases: TGCGCCAGCAGCTCACCAGACACAGGATCTGGAAACACCATATATTTT. The full variable domain, rest sourced from reference TRBV5-1 and TRBJ1-3, is KAGVTQTPRYLIKTRGQQVTLSCSPISGHRSVSWYQQTPGQGLQFLFEYFSETQRNKGNFPGRFSGRQFSNSRSEMNVSTLELGDSALYLCASSSPDTGSGNTIYFGEGSWLTVV.

V gene TRBV10-1 combines with J gene TRBJ2-3; D possibly corresponds to TRBD2 (5 bases). CDR1 is WNHNN, CDR2 SYGVQD, per germline (reference sequence). The CDR3 runs to 14 residues. V was shortened by 2 bases and J by 5 bases, with 11 bases between the two germline ends. CDR3 DNA sequence: TGCGCCAGCAGTGAGAATAGCGAGATAGATACGCAGTATTTT. Protein: CASSENSEIDTQYF.

The chain recombines TRBV7-8 with TRBJ2-7, with TRBD1 matching over 11 bases. Germline trimming cut 3 bases from V and 7 bases from J; bases unmatched to any gene: 5. CDR1 and CDR2 (germline): SGHVS, FQNEAQ. CDR3 size: 14 residues. DNA for the CDR3: TGTGCCAGCAGCTTTGGACAGGGGGCACGGGAGCAGTACTTC. Translating gives CASSFGQGAREQYF.

The chain carries TRBV7-2 and TRBJ2-3; 9 bases align to TRBD2. V dropped 7 bases and J dropped 3; count of bases not matched to a gene: 11. Germline V lookup: CDR1 SGHTA, CDR2 FQGNSA. This CDR3 is built from 16 residues. The CDR3 sequence: CASTALIAGGTDTQYF. Here the CDR3 DNA reads TGTGCCAGCACAGCCCTTATCGCGGGAGGGACAGATACGCAGTATTTT.

The chain uses TRBV28 and TRBJ2-1; 7 bases match TRBD2. Trimming took 6 bases from V and 1 from J; bases not matched to a gene: 9. Germline V gene lookup returns CDR1 MDHEN and CDR2 SYDVKM. The CDR3 consists of 16 residues. CDR3 nucleotides: TGTGCCAGCAGCCCCGCCTCAGCGGGGTCCTACAATGAGCAGTTCTTC. Translating it yields CASSPASAGSYNEQFF.

The chain links TRBV27 to TRBJ1-1; D ambiguous. CDR1 and CDR2 (germline): MNHEY, SMNVEV (reference sequence). The CDR3 has 13 residues. V lost 2 bases and J 4 bases, leaving 8 bases between the germline ends. The CDR3 nucleotides read TGTGCCAGCAGTTTAGGTGTGGGCACTGAAGCTTTCTTT. This translates into CASSLGVGTEAFF.

The chain employs TRBV7-2 and TRBJ1-2; D gene ambiguous. Trimming removed 5 bases from V and 6 bases from J, with 16 bases in between. Per germline, CDR1 SGHTA and CDR2 FQGNSA. CDR3 length: 14 amino acids. In nucleotides, the CDR3 is TGTGCCAGCAGCATCCCCCCGCGTAAAGATGGCTACACCTTC. Translating it yields CASSIPPRKDGYTF.

The V gene is TRBV6-5, the J gene TRBJ2-1, with TRBD1 matching over 9 bases. V was clipped by 5 bases and J by 8 bases; unmatched bases: 7. This CDR3 comprises 14 residues. Per germline, CDR1 MNHEY and CDR2 SVGAGI. The CDR3 here is CASSRRDRVYEQFF. The CDR3 region has the DNA TGTGCCAGCAGTCGCCGGGACAGGGTATATGAGCAGTTCTTC.

J is TRBJ2-5 and V is TRBV5-8; D not resolved. V was cut by 0 bases and J by 2 bases, with 5 bases left in between. CDR3 length: 13 residues. The germline V gene has CDR1 SGHTS and CDR2 YDEGEE. Here the CDR3 reads CASSLGTQETQYF. In DNA, the CDR3 is TGTGCCAGCAGCTTGGGTACACAAGAGACCCAGTACTTC.

J is TRBJ2-6 and V is TRBV7-9; no definite D call. Germline-derived CDR1 and CDR2 are SEHNR and FQNEAQ (reference sequence). The CDR3 is made up of 13 amino acids. Trimming removed 0 bases from V and 12 bases from J, with 9 bases in between. The chain's CDR3 is CASSLAPYSVLTF. The CDR3 region has the DNA TGTGCCAGCAGCTTAGCCCCTTATTCCGTCCTGACTTTC.

The V call is TRBV19, the J call TRBJ2-2; D gene unclear. This CDR3 comprises 13 residues. CDR1 LNHDA and CDR2 SQIVND come from the germline V gene (reference sequence). V gave up 6 bases and J gave up 8 bases, with 13 bases separating them. The CDR3 sequence: CASSELTRGELFF. For the CDR3, the DNA is TGTGCCAGTAGCGAACTGACCCGGGGGGAGCTGTTTTTT.

The chain couples TRBV10-1 to TRBJ1-2; tentatively, D is TRBD1 (6 bases). CDR3 size: 12 residues. Germline V CDR1 and CDR2: WNHNN, SYGVQD (reference sequence). V was shortened by 8 bases and J by 8 bases, with 15 bases between the two germline ends. The DNA for the CDR3 is TGCGCCAGCGGGAAGTACAGGGACGGCTACACCTTC. Its translation: CASGKYRDGYTF.